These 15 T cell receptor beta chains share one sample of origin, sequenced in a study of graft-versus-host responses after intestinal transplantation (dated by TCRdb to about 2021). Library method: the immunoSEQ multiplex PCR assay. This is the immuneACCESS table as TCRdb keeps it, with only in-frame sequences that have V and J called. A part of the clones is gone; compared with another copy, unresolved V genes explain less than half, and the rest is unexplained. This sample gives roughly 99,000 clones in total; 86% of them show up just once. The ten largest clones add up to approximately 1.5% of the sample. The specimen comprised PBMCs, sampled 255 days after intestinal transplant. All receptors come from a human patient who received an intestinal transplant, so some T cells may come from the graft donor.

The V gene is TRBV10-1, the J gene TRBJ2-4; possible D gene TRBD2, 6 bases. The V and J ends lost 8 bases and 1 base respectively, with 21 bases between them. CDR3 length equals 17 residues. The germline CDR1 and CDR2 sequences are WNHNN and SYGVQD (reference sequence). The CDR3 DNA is TGCGCCAGCTGTGGACACCGGGTGGAGGGGGCCAAAAACATTCAGTACTTC. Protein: CASCGHRVEGAKNIQYF.

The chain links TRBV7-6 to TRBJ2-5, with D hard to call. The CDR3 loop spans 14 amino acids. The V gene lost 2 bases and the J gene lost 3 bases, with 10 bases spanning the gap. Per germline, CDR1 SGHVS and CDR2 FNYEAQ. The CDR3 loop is CASSLTYGKETQYF. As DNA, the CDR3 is TGTGCCAGCAGCTTAACGTATGGGAAAGAGACCCAGTACTTC.

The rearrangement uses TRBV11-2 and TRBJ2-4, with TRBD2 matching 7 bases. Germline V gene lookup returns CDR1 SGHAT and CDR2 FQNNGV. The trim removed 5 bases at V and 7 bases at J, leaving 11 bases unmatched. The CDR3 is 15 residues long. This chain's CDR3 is CASSSLGGTWNIQYF. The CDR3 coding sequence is TGTGCCAGCAGCAGCCTCGGGGGGACGTGGAACATTCAGTACTTC.

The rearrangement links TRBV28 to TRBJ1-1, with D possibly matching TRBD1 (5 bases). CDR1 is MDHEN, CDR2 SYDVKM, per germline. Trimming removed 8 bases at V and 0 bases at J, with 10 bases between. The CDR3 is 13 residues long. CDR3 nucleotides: TGTGCCAGCCGGGACGGAATGAACACTGAAGCTTTCTTT. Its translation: CASRDGMNTEAFF.

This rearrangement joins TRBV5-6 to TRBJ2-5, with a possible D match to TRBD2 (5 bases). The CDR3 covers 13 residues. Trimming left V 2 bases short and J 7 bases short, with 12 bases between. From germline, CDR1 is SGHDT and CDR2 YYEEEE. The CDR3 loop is CASSLEGGGTQYF. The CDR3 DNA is TGTGCCAGCAGCTTAGAGGGCGGCGGGACCCAGTACTTC.

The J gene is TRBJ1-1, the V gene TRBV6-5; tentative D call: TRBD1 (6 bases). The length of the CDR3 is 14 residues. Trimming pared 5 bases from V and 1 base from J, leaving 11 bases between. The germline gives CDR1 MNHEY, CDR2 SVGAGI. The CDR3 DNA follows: TGTGCCAGCAGTCTCCGGACAGAGAACACTGAAGCTTTCTTT. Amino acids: CASSLRTENTEAFF.

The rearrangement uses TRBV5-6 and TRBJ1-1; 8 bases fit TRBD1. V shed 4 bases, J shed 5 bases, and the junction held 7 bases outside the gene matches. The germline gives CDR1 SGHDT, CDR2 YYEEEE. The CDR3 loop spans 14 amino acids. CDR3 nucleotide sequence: TGTGCCAGCAGCGTTAACAGGGGGGGAACTGAAGCTTTCTTT. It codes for CASSVNRGGTEAFF.

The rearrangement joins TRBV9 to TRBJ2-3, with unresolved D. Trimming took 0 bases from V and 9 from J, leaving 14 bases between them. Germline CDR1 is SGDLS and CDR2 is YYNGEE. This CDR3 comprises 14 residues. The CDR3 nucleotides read TGTGCCAGCAGCGTAGCCTCCCTAGGGCTAACGCAGTATTTT. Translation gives CASSVASLGLTQYF.

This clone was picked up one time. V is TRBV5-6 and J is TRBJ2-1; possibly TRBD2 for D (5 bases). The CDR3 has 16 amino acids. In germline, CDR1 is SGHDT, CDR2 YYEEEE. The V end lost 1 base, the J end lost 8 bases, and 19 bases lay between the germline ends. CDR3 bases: TGTGCCAGCAGCTTGTTAGAGGGCTTTTTGTTCCATGAGCAGTTCTTC. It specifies CASSLLEGFLFHEQFF.

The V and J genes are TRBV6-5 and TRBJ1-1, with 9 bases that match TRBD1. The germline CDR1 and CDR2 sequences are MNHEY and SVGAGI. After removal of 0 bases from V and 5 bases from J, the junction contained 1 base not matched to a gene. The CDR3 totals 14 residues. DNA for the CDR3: TGTGCCAGCAGTTACTCAGGGACAGGGACTGAAGCTTTCTTT. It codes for CASSYSGTGTEAFF.

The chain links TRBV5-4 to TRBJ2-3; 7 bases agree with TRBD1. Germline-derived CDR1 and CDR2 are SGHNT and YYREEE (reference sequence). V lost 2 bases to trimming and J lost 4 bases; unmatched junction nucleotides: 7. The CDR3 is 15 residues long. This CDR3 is CASSFRRGPSDTQYF. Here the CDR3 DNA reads TGTGCCAGCAGCTTCAGAAGGGGGCCGTCAGATACGCAGTATTTT.

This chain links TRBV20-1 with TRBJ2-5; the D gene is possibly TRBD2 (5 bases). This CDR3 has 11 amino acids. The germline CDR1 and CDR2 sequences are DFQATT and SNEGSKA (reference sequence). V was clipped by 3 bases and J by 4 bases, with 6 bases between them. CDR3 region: CSAREVETQYF. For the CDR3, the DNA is TGCAGTGCTAGGGAGGTAGAGACCCAGTACTTC.

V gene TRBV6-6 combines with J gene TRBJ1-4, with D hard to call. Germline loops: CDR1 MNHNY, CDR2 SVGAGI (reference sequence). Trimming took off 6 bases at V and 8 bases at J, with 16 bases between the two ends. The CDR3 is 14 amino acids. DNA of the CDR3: TGTGCCAGCAGCCCACGTAGGATAGGGGAAAAACTGTTTTTT. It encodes CASSPRRIGEKLFF.

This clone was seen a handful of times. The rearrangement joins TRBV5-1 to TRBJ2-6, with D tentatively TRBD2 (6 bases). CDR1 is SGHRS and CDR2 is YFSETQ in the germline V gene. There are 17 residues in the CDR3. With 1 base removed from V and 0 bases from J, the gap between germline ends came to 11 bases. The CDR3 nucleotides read TGCGCCAGCAGCTTGACGGCGGGATCCTCTGGGGCCAACGTCCTGACTTTC. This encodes CASSLTAGSSGANVLTF.

In DNA, the CDR3 is TGTGCCAGCAGCCTAGGGGCAGGAACCCAGCCCCAGCATTTT. Translating gives CASSLGAGTQPQHF. The chain employs TRBV28 and TRBJ1-5; possibly TRBD1 for D (5 bases). V lost 6 bases, J lost 7 bases, and 16 bases lay in between. CDR3 length: 14 amino acids. Per the germline V gene, CDR1 is MDHEN and CDR2 is SYDVKM.